This T cell receptor (beta chain) was sequenced in a study of blood T cells in healthy people across ages. Study conclusions and caveats: Greater diversity and more naive CD4+ cells were seen in long-lived donors than in aged donors. As naive T cell percentage varied, TCR beta diversity correlated strongly with it.

A J-beta primer mix and a sample-barcoded 5' primer were used in a second PCR of roughly 6 to 11 cycles. The template-switch adaptor, which had 12 random nucleotides, put a tag on each cDNA molecule. TCRdb fed the 5' RACE reads into MiXCR, producing one record per CDR3 protein. The sample includes around 1.1 million distinct CDR3 sequences, 35% to 40% seen only once; the top ten take approximately 14%. The V and J ends lost 6 bases and 2 bases respectively, with 11 bases between them. CDR3 length equals 12 residues. Germline CDR1 reads DFQATT; CDR2 reads SNEGSKA (reference sequence). This clonotype was picked up a small number of times. Its specificity is not known.

This sequence was found in a man in his late teens or twenties in good health. V and J are TRBV20-1 and TRBJ2-7; weak D call: TRBD1 (6 bases). Specimen: blood. The CDR3 protein is CSAPGQAYEQYF. CDR3 coding DNA: TGCAGTGCCCCGGGACAAGCCTACGAGCAGTACTTC.